The present T cell receptor beta chain was sequenced within a study of CD8 T cells in Susac syndrome. In germline, CDR1 is MNHEY, CDR2 SVGAGI. V was cut by 6 bases and J by 5 bases, with 10 bases left in between. This CDR3 comprises 12 residues. cDNA came from roughly 0.47 to 1 ug RNA primed by random hexamers. The immunoSEQ assay covered 54 Vbeta and 13 Jbeta segments for CDR3. TCRdb called the immunoSEQ multiplex PCR reads again in MiXCR, with one record for every CDR3 protein. The table has about 120,000 distinct CDR3 sequences, 94% seen once. Sequencing input: CD4+ T cells from PBMCs. The receptor comes from a human donor in good health. This chain links TRBV6-5 with TRBJ2-5, with D possibly matching TRBD2 (6 bases). CDR3 amino acids: CASSRSGETQYF. CDR3 bases: TGTGCCAGCAGCCGAAGCGGGGAGACCCAGTACTTC.